This T cell receptor (beta chain) is drawn from a study of identical twins. Notes on the study in general: Models came in too low on out-of-frame TCR alpha sharing in monozygotic twins.

MiXCR, applied by TCRdb to the 5' RACE reads, yields one record per CDR3 protein. The sample contains roughly 500,000 distinct CDR3 sequences, less than 25% of which appear only once. The CDR3 is 15 residues long. Germline V lookup: CDR1 SNHLY, CDR2 FYNNEI. The V and J ends lost 5 bases and 6 bases, in that order; junction bases with no gene match: 5. About this clonotype: Its specificity is not known.

A further study also used this sample, focusing on T cells expressing NK-cell markers. That work contributes: One of eight sequenced donors was HCMV-seronegative; the other seven were seropositive. The same clonotypes also predominated in the CD3+CD56-NKG2C+ fraction of several donors.

The receptor was derived from a woman between 18 and 29 years old in good health. The sequenced material came from CD4+ T cells sorted from blood. The chain couples TRBV2 to TRBJ1-5; 12 nucleotides line up with TRBD1. Here the CDR3 DNA reads TGTGCCAGCAGTCCGGGACAGGGGGCATTTCAGCCCCAGCATTTT. Translation gives CASSPGQGAFQPQHF. Full variable domain (rest looked up from reference TRBV2 and TRBJ1-5): EPEVTQTPSHQVTQMGQEVILRCVPISNHLYFYWYRQILGQKVEFLVSFYNNEISEKSEIFDDQFSVERPDGSNFTLKIRSTKLEDSAMYFCASSPGQGAFQPQHFGDGTRLSIL.